Listed here are 2 T cell receptor beta chains from one sample, sequenced in a study of blood T cell repertoires in COVID-19 (dated by TCRdb to about 2020). Libraries were built with the immunoSEQ multiplex PCR assay. TCRdb re-hosts the immuneACCESS table, in-frame sequences only. Its copies lack some clones; in the studies checked, an unresolved V gene accounts for under half of them, and the cause for the rest is not known. The sample records 360,000 or so clones, around 92% of which are singletons. The ten largest clones add up to about 1.7% of the sample. What was sequenced was PBMCs or T cells enriched from blood (not recorded which). Receptors originate from a woman between 25 and 40 years old who had recovered from COVID-19.

This chain links TRBV7-9 with TRBJ2-1; no clear D gene. The length of the CDR3 is 13 residues. Trimming left V 6 bases short and J 12 bases short, with 18 bases between. Germline assignment: CDR1 SEHNR and CDR2 FQNEAQ (reference sequence). The CDR3, as DNA: TGTGCCAGCAGTCCTCCCAGCCGGGTCCGGCAGTTCTTC. Amino acid sequence: CASSPPSRVRQFF.

The chain is built from TRBV30 and TRBJ1-2; possibly TRBD1 for D (6 bases). Germline V gene sequence: CDR1 GTSNPN, CDR2 SVGIG (reference sequence). The ends were cut back, 1 base at V and 5 bases at J, with 11 bases in the middle. The CDR3 runs 13 residues. As DNA, the CDR3 is TGTGCCTGGAGTGCAACAGGGTTTTATGGCTACACCTTC. Translated: CAWSATGFYGYTF.